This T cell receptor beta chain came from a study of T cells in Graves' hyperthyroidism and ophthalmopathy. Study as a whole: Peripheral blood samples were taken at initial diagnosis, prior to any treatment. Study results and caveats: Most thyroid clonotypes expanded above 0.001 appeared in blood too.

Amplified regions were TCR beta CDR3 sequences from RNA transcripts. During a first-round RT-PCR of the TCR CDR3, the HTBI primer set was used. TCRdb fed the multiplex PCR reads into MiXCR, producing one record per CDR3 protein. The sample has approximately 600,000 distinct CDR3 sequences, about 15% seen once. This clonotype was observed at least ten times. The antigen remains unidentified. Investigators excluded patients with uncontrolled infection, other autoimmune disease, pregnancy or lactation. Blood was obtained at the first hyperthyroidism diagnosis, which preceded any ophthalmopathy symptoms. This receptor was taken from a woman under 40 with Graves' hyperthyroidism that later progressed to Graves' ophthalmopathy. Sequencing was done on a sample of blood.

The CDR3 loop is CASSPLPGADNSPLHF. The CDR3 nucleotides read TGTGCCAGCAGCCCGCTCCCAGGGGCCGATAATTCACCCCTCCACTTT. This chain joins TRBV27 and TRBJ1-6; perhaps TRBD1 as D (6 bases). The CDR3 runs to 16 residues. V was shortened by 6 bases and J by 5 bases, with 17 bases between the two germline ends. Germline V gene data show CDR1 as MNHEY and CDR2 as SMNVEV (reference sequence).